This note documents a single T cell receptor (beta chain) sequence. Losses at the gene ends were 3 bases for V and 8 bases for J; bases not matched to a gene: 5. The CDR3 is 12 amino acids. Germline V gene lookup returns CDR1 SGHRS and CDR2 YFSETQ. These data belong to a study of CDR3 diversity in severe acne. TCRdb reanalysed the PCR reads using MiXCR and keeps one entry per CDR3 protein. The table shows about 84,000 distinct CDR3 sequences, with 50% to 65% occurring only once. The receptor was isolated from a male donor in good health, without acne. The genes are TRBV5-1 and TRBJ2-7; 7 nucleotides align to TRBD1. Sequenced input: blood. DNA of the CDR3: TGCGCCAGCAGCTACGAACAGGGGAAGCAGTACTTC. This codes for CASSYEQGKQYF.